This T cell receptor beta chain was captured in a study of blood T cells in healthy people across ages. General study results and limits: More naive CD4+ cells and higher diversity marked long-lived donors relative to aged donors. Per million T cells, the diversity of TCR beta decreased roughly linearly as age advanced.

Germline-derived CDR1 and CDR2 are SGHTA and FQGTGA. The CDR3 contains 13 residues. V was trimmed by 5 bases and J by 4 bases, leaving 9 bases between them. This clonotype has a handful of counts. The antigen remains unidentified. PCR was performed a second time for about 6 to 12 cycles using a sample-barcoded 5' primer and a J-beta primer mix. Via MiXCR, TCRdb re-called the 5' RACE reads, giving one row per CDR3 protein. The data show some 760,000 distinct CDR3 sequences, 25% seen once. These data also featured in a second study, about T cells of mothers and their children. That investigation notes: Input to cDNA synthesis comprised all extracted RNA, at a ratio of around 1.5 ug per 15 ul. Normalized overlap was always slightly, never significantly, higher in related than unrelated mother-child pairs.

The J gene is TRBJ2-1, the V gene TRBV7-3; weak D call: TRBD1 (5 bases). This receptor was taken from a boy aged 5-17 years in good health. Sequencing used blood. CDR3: CASSADMYNEQFF. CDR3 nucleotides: TGTGCCAGCAGCGCGGACATGTACAATGAGCAGTTCTTC.